This TCR beta chain appears in the sequencing data of a study of CD8 T cells in Susac syndrome. TEMRA cells were FACS-enriched, while CD8+ and CD4+ T cells were negatively isolated. Reverse transcription used about 0.5 to 1 ug RNA and random hexamers. The amplification used immunoSEQ multiplex PCR on TCR beta CDR3; it spanned 54 Vbeta and 13 Jbeta. TCRdb re-called the immunoSEQ multiplex PCR reads with MiXCR, one entry per CDR3 protein. This sample yields around 180,000 distinct CDR3 sequences, of which almost 96% are seen a single time; roughly 0.095% belongs to the top ten. The specimen sequenced was CD4+ T cells from PBMCs. The TCR comes from a human donor with multiple sclerosis.

The CDR3 loop reads CSVAAGSNTQYF. For the CDR3, the DNA is TGCAGCGTTGCAGCGGGGTCCAATACGCAGTATTTT. This chain connects TRBV29-1 to TRBJ2-3; TRBD2 matches at 7 bases. Germline-derived CDR1 and CDR2 are SQVTM and ANQGSEA. This CDR3 has 12 amino acids. V was clipped by 4 bases and J by 7 bases; unmatched bases: 5.